Listed here are 26 T cell receptor beta chains from one sample, sequenced in a study of blood T cells in healthy people across ages. A second PCR, run for 7 to 11 cycles, used a sample-barcoded 5' primer plus a J-beta primer mix. One entry per CDR3 protein results from TCRdb running MiXCR on the 5' RACE reads. The sample records about 760,000 distinct CDR3 sequences, roughly 25% being singletons. This sample also appeared in a second study, on T cells of mothers and their children.

The sample comprised blood. The receptor source for this set is a boy aged 5-17 years in good health.

The chain combines TRBV20-1 with TRBJ2-3; perhaps TRBD2 as D (7 bases). Trimming took 0 bases from V and 0 from J, leaving 13 bases between them. The CDR3 is 16 residues long. CDR1 and CDR2 (germline): DFQATT, SNEGSKA (reference sequence). This CDR3 is CSARDGAGASTDTQYF. CDR3 in DNA: TGCAGTGCTAGAGATGGGGCGGGGGCTAGCACAGATACGCAGTATTTT.

This chain links TRBV11-2 with TRBJ2-7; 7 bases map to TRBD2. V shed 6 bases, J shed 3 bases, and the junction held 5 bases outside the gene matches. This CDR3 spans 13 amino acids. Germline V CDR1 and CDR2: SGHAT, FQNNGV. This CDR3 reads CASRQPGGYEQYF. In DNA, the CDR3 is TGTGCCAGCAGACAACCGGGGGGCTACGAGCAGTACTTC.

This chain links TRBV20-1 with TRBJ2-5, with TRBD2 as a possible D gene (6 bases). The end of the DNA fits TRBJ2-7 better, so the J call may be wrong. The CDR3 has 12 amino acids. The germline gives CDR1 DFQATT, CDR2 SNEGSKA (reference sequence). The CDR3 DNA reads as TGCAGTGCTAGTCGGGGGAACTACGAGCAGTACGTC. Its translation is CSASRGNYEQYV.

The chain employs TRBV29-1 and TRBJ2-7, with TRBD2 matching 12 bases. After removal of 5 bases from V and 7 bases from J, the junction contained 3 bases not matched to a gene. This CDR3 region has 12 residues. The germline V gene encodes CDR1 SQVTM and CDR2 ANQGSEA. As DNA, the CDR3 is TGCAGCGTTAGGACTAGCGGGGATGAGCAGTACTTC. Protein: CSVRTSGDEQYF.

This chain uses TRBV9 with TRBJ2-5; 7 bases are shared with TRBD2. The J call is uncertain, as TRBJ2-7 better fits the DNA end. The germline gives CDR1 SGDLS, CDR2 YYNGEE. CDR3 length: 15 amino acids. CDR3 nucleotides: TGTGCCAGCAGCGTAGCCGGGGAGGGCCCCTACGAGCAGTACTTC. Translated: CASSVAGEGPYEQYF.

The V gene is TRBV20-1, the J gene TRBJ2-7; D is undetermined. The V and J ends lost 3 bases and 0 bases respectively, with 12 bases between them. Germline lookup yields CDR1 DFQATT and CDR2 SNEGSKA (reference sequence). This CDR3 spans 14 amino acids. Written as DNA, the CDR3 is TGCAGTGCTAGTGCGCTAGGCATCTCCTACGAGCAGTACTTC. It specifies CSASALGISYEQYF.

The V and J genes are TRBV6-1 and TRBJ1-1, with D possibly matching TRBD1 (6 bases). CDR1 is MNHNS and CDR2 is SASEGT in the germline V gene. Trimming removed 2 bases from V and 5 bases from J, with 9 bases in between. CDR3 length equals 13 residues. This CDR3 reads CASSEHDRTEAFF. CDR3 bases: TGTGCCAGCAGTGAACATGACAGGACTGAAGCTTTCTTT.

The chain uses TRBV28 and TRBJ2-7; 8 nucleotides align to TRBD1. Germline CDR1 MDHEN, CDR2 SYDVKM. V shed 6 bases, J shed 4 bases, and the junction held 8 bases outside the gene matches. The CDR3 has 14 residues. CDR3 coding DNA: TGTGCCAGCAGCATCCAGGGGGCCTTTTACGAGCAGTACTTC. Translated: CASSIQGAFYEQYF.

The table lists this clonotype with a few counts. V gene TRBV24-1 combines with J gene TRBJ1-2; D unclear. There are 8 residues in the CDR3. Germline values: CDR1 KGHDR, CDR2 SFDVKD. Trimming pared 9 bases from V and 8 bases from J, leaving 3 bases between. The DNA of the CDR3 is TGTGCCACCGGGGGCTACACCTTC. Amino acids: CATGGYTF.

The chain has TRBV29-1 and TRBJ2-3; D possibly corresponds to TRBD1 (6 bases). CDR1 and CDR2 (germline): SQVTM, ANQGSEA. This CDR3 comprises 15 residues. V lost 5 bases and J lost 9, with 24 bases in between. The CDR3 region has the DNA TGCAGCGTTCCGGACAGACGCCTCGAAGGATCCACGCAGTATTTT. This gives the protein CSVPDRRLEGSTQYF.

The gene calls are TRBV12-3 or TRBV12-4 and TRBJ1-3, with 7 bases fitting TRBD1. CDR3 length: 16 residues. The trim removed 1 base at V and 2 bases at J, leaving 5 bases unmatched. The CDR3 sequence is CASSLDNRGTGNTIYF. The CDR3 coding sequence is TGTGCCAGCAGTTTAGACAACAGGGGAACTGGAAACACCATATATTTT.

The chain's CDR3 is CSVWDYNEQFF. The CDR3 nucleotides are TGCAGCGTTTGGGACTACAATGAGCAGTTCTTC. V and J are TRBV29-1 and TRBJ2-1; no clear D gene. There are 11 residues in the CDR3. V shed 5 bases and J shed 3 bases, with 5 bases lying between them. The germline CDR1 and CDR2 sequences are SQVTM and ANQGSEA.

The CDR3 region has the DNA TGCGCCAGCACCGGCGGGACAGGATCCTACAATGAGCAGTTCTTC. Encoded protein: CASTGGTGSYNEQFF. The chain is built from TRBV5-1 and TRBJ2-1, with 8 nucleotides matching TRBD1. J gave up 1 base and V 6 bases, and 6 bases lay outside the gene matches. The germline V gene has CDR1 SGHRS and CDR2 YFSETQ. This CDR3 has 15 residues.

This chain joins TRBV19 and TRBJ2-1, with D possibly TRBD2 on 6 matching bases. V lost 6 bases and J lost 0, with 12 bases in between. The length of the CDR3 is 15 residues. Looked up from germline, CDR1 is LNHDA and CDR2 is SQIVND (reference sequence). The CDR3 region is CASSWDSNSYNEQFF. In DNA, the CDR3 is TGTGCCAGTAGCTGGGACTCAAACTCCTACAATGAGCAGTTCTTC.

This clonotype appeared a few times. The chain combines TRBV20-1 with TRBJ2-3; 8 bases agree with TRBD1. In germline, CDR1 is DFQATT, CDR2 SNEGSKA (reference sequence). This CDR3 spans 14 amino acids. J was trimmed by 4 bases and V by 4 bases; bases with no gene match: 7. The CDR3 nucleotides are TGCAGTGCTACAGGACAGGGAGGTGCAGATACGCAGTATTTT. Its protein is CSATGQGGADTQYF.

This chain connects TRBV29-1 to TRBJ2-1; D ambiguous. The J call may be incorrect, as the DNA end agrees better with TRBJ2-5. Germline-derived CDR1 and CDR2 are SQVTM and ANQGSEA. The CDR3 runs to 12 residues. CDR3 protein: CSVATDRETQYF. CDR3 bases: TGCAGCGTAGCGACGGACCGAGAGACCCAGTACTTC.

This sequence joins TRBV5-1 and TRBJ2-1, with D perhaps matching TRBD2 (5 bases). V was clipped by 0 bases and J by 5 bases, with 21 bases between them. The CDR3 is made up of 18 amino acids. Germline V gene lookup returns CDR1 SGHRS and CDR2 YFSETQ. The CDR3, as DNA: TGCGCCAGCAGCTTGGTGCGGGCAGTTCTGCGGGCGGACAATGAGCAGTTCTTC. Residues: CASSLVRAVLRADNEQFF.

The chain uses TRBV6-2 or TRBV6-3 and TRBJ2-4; D possibly corresponds to TRBD1 (6 bases). The germline CDR1 and CDR2 sequences are MNHEY and SVGEGT. The CDR3 totals 15 residues. Trimming removed 4 bases at V and 0 bases at J, with 10 bases between. CDR3 amino acids: CASSSGELAKNIQYF. CDR3 nucleotides: TGTGCCAGCAGTTCAGGGGAGCTAGCCAAAAACATTCAGTACTTC.

The rearrangement links TRBV7-9 to TRBJ2-7; D ambiguous. V lost 1 base to trimming and J lost 2 bases, with 9 bases between them. The CDR3 spans 14 residues. From germline, CDR1 is SEHNR and CDR2 FQNEAQ (reference sequence). The CDR3, as DNA: TGTGCCAGCAGCTTAGACGGCAGCGCCTACGAGCAGTACTTC. This codes for CASSLDGSAYEQYF.

This clonotype was found a few times. The rearrangement links TRBV12-3 or TRBV12-4 to TRBJ1-1, with 7 bases that match TRBD1. Trimming at V came to 0 bases and at J to 1 base, leaving 2 bases not matched to a gene. This CDR3 is built from 15 residues. CDR3 loop: CASSLAGQENTEAFF. The CDR3 DNA reads TGTGCCAGCAGTTTAGCCGGACAGGAGAACACTGAAGCTTTCTTT.

The chain recombines TRBV28 with TRBJ1-6, with TRBD1 matching over 10 bases. Germline-derived CDR1 and CDR2 are MDHEN and SYDVKM. Trimming removed 7 bases from V and 7 bases from J; junction bases left unmatched: 7. The CDR3 extends over 15 amino acids. CDR3 amino acids: CASTPQGQGNSPLHF. The CDR3, as DNA: TGTGCCAGCACCCCCCAGGGACAGGGGAATTCACCCCTCCACTTT.

This clonotype was recorded a few times. The CDR3 DNA follows: TGTGCCAGCAGTATACTAGCGGGCCGAGGAGATACGCAGTATTTT. Translated, it gives CASSILAGRGDTQYF. The chain combines TRBV6-5 with TRBJ2-3; 9 bases line up with TRBD2. Germline V gene data show CDR1 as MNHEY and CDR2 as SVGAGI. The CDR3 length is 15 residues. With 5 bases clipped from V and 5 bases from J, the junction kept 8 bases outside the gene matches.

This clonotype was seen more than once but under ten times. The genes are TRBV6-1 and TRBJ2-5, with D possibly matching TRBD2 (6 bases). Gene TRBJ2-1 matches the end of the DNA better, so the J call may be wrong. This CDR3 comprises 13 residues. Germline CDR1 is MNHNS and CDR2 is SASEGT. CDR3 coding DNA: TGTGCCAGCAGTGAAATTTCTGCGGGGGAGCAGTTCTTC. It translates to CASSEISAGEQFF.

This clonotype was recorded a few times. This sequence joins TRBV9 and TRBJ2-3, with a weak D call TRBD2 (6 bases). The V end lost 4 bases, the J end lost 1 base, and 16 bases lay between the germline ends. Germline values: CDR1 SGDLS, CDR2 YYNGEE. This CDR3 spans 16 amino acids. The CDR3 here is CASSPTSGTGTDTQYF. The CDR3 bases are TGTGCCAGCAGCCCGACGTCCGGGACTGGCACAGATACGCAGTATTTT.

This clonotype appeared a few times. The chain has TRBV4-3 and TRBJ2-7; D may correspond to TRBD1 or TRBD2 (5 bases each). This CDR3 has 15 residues. The germline V gene encodes CDR1 LGHNA and CDR2 YSLEER. Trimming stripped 1 base from V and 5 bases from J, with 15 bases between. Written as DNA, the CDR3 is TGCGCCAGCAGCCAAGGGGACGGACTCTTCGACGAGCAGTACTTC. Its translation is CASSQGDGLFDEQYF.

In this sample, this clonotype turned up a few times. In nucleotides, the CDR3 is TGTGCCAGCAGTTGGGGGGGGGCTAGCTCCTACAATGAGCAGTTCTTC. It translates to CASSWGGASSYNEQFF. The chain has TRBV27 and TRBJ2-1; a weak D match, TRBD2 (7 bases). Trimming removed 4 bases from V and 0 bases from J, with 13 bases in between. This CDR3 is 16 amino acids long. From germline, CDR1 is MNHEY and CDR2 SMNVEV (reference sequence).